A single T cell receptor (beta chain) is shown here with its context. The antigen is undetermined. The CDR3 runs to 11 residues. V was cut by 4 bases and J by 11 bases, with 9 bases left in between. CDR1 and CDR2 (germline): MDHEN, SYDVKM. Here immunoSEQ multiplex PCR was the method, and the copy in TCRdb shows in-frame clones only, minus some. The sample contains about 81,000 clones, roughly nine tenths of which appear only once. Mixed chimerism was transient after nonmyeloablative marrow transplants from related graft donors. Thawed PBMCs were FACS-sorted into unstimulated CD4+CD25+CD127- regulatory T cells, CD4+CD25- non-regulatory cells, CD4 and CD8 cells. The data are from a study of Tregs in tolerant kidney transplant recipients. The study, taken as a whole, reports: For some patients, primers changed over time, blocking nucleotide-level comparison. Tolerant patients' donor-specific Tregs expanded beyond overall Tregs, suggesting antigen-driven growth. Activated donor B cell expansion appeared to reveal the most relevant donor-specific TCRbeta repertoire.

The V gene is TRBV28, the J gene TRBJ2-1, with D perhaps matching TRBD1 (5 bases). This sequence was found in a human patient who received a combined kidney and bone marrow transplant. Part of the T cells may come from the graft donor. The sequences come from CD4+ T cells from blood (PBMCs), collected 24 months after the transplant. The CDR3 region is CASSSRQQQFF. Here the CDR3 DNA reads TGTGCCAGCAGTTCAAGACAGCAGCAGTTCTTC.